The rows below give T cell receptor beta chains drawn from one sample of a study of PD-1 blockade in mismatch repair-deficient tumors. Sequenced by immunoSEQ multiplex PCR; TCRdb stores in-frame clones only, minus some. The profile shows 100,000 to 150,000 clones, around nine tenths of them singletons. The source material was peripheral blood, sampled approximately 71 weeks after starting pembrolizumab. Receptors originate from an adult with mismatch repair-deficient cancer. CDR3s include the opening cysteine and the closing phenylalanine or tryptophan. Each record gives: J gene, clone size, D gene, V gene, CDR3 DNA, CDR3 protein. A D gene is named only where the DNA matches it firmly. Not every row has a clone size; where given, it reads once, few, many or a size class.

j_call: TRBJ2-1; clone_size: -; d_call: -; v_call: TRBV7-8; cdr3_nt: TGTGCCAGCAGCCCCCCACGGCGGGACGAGCAGTTCTTC; cdr3_aa: CASSPPRRDEQFF
j_call: TRBJ2-7; clone_size: many; d_call: -; v_call: TRBV7-9; cdr3_nt: TGTGCCAGCAGCTTAGCGTTGGGGGTCTACGAGCAGTACTTC; cdr3_aa: CASSLALGVYEQYF
j_call: TRBJ2-3; clone_size: -; d_call: TRBD2; v_call: TRBV6-5; cdr3_nt: TGTGCCAGCAGTTACTCGATTAGCGGGAGCACAGATACGCAGTATTTT; cdr3_aa: CASSYSISGSTDTQYF
j_call: TRBJ2-7; clone_size: -; d_call: TRBD2; v_call: TRBV6-1; cdr3_nt: TGTGCCTCCCTTAGGGGAGGGCTACTCTACGAGCAGTACTTC; cdr3_aa: CASLRGGLLYEQYF
j_call: TRBJ2-3; clone_size: -; d_call: TRBD2; v_call: TRBV27; cdr3_nt: TGTGCCAGCAGTCCCCTACTAGCGGGAGGGCCAGATACGCAGTATTTT; cdr3_aa: CASSPLLAGGPDTQYF
j_call: TRBJ2-7; clone_size: -; d_call: TRBD2; v_call: TRBV13; cdr3_nt: TGTGCCAGCAGCCCCAAGGGACTAGCGGGATCCTACGAGCAGTACTTC; cdr3_aa: CASSPKGLAGSYEQYF
j_call: TRBJ2-2; clone_size: -; d_call: TRBD2; v_call: TRBV7-2; cdr3_nt: TGTGCCAGCAGCCGAGCGGGAGCGGGCACCGGGGAGCTGTTTTTT; cdr3_aa: CASSRAGAGTGELFF
j_call: TRBJ1-2; clone_size: -; d_call: -; v_call: TRBV7-9; cdr3_nt: TGTGCCAGCAGCTTAGCGCTTAGAGGCTACACCTTC; cdr3_aa: CASSLALRGYTF
j_call: TRBJ2-7; clone_size: -; d_call: -; v_call: TRBV6-5; cdr3_nt: TGTGCCAGCAGTTACCTGGGTGGCGAGCAGTACTTC; cdr3_aa: CASSYLGGEQYF
j_call: TRBJ1-3; clone_size: few; d_call: TRBD1; v_call: TRBV28; cdr3_nt: TGTGCCAGCAGGCCTCAAGGGACAGGGTCAAACACCATATATTTT; cdr3_aa: CASRPQGTGSNTIYF
j_call: TRBJ2-4; clone_size: -; d_call: TRBD1; v_call: TRBV11-2; cdr3_nt: TGTGCCAGCAGCTTACACCCGGGACAGGGTAGAACCAAAAACATTCAGTACTTC; cdr3_aa: CASSLHPGQGRTKNIQYF
j_call: TRBJ2-3; clone_size: -; d_call: TRBD2; v_call: TRBV30; cdr3_nt: TGTGCCTGGAGTGAGAGGGGCGGGGGGGCAGATACGCAGTATTTT; cdr3_aa: CAWSERGGGADTQYF
j_call: TRBJ2-1; clone_size: -; d_call: -; v_call: TRBV29-1; cdr3_nt: TGCAGCGTTGCTTTGACTTTCTCCTACAATGAGCAGTTCTTC; cdr3_aa: CSVALTFSYNEQFF
j_call: TRBJ2-1; clone_size: -; d_call: TRBD1; v_call: TRBV5-1; cdr3_nt: TGCGCCAGCAGGCAGGGGGCCAATGAGCAGTTCTTC; cdr3_aa: CASRQGANEQFF
j_call: TRBJ2-7; clone_size: -; d_call: -; v_call: TRBV7-9; cdr3_nt: TGTGCCAGCAGCTTTGTGACTTCATCCTACGAGCAGTACTTC; cdr3_aa: CASSFVTSSYEQYF
j_call: TRBJ2-7; clone_size: -; d_call: -; v_call: TRBV2; cdr3_nt: TGTGCCAGCAGAATTCAGGGAGTAGTATACGAGCAGTACTTC; cdr3_aa: CASRIQGVVYEQYF
j_call: TRBJ2-3; clone_size: -; d_call: TRBD2; v_call: TRBV7-2; cdr3_nt: TGTGCCAGCAGCTTACTAGCGGGAGGATATTCAGATACGCAGTATTTT; cdr3_aa: CASSLLAGGYSDTQYF
j_call: TRBJ1-1; clone_size: -; d_call: -; v_call: TRBV21-1; cdr3_nt: TGTGCCAGCAGCACCGGGACAGGGAACACTGAAGCTTTCTTT; cdr3_aa: CASSTGTGNTEAFF
j_call: TRBJ2-3; clone_size: -; d_call: -; v_call: TRBV28; cdr3_nt: TGTGCCAGCAGTTTATTGGGGTCAGATACGCAGTATTTT; cdr3_aa: CASSLLGSDTQYF
j_call: TRBJ2-3; clone_size: -; d_call: -; v_call: TRBV27; cdr3_nt: TGTGCCAGCAGTTTTTTCAATACGCAGTATTTT; cdr3_aa: CASSFFNTQYF
j_call: TRBJ2-2; clone_size: once; d_call: -; v_call: TRBV15; cdr3_nt: TGTGCCACCAGCAGAGGGGTGGAGGCCGGGGAGCTGTTTTTT; cdr3_aa: CATSRGVEAGELFF
j_call: TRBJ1-5; clone_size: -; d_call: -; v_call: TRBV7-9; cdr3_nt: TGTGCCAGCAGCTCACAGGGAGGCAATCAGCCCCAGCATTTT; cdr3_aa: CASSSQGGNQPQHF
j_call: TRBJ2-2; clone_size: -; d_call: TRBD2; v_call: TRBV7-8; cdr3_nt: TGTGCCAGCAGCTTAGCGGTTCTAGCGGGAGGCCCGAACACCGGGGAGCTGTTTTTT; cdr3_aa: CASSLAVLAGGPNTGELFF
j_call: TRBJ2-5; clone_size: -; d_call: -; v_call: TRBV28; cdr3_nt: TGTGCCAGCAGCAGAGGGAGGCAGACCCAGTACTTC; cdr3_aa: CASSRGRQTQYF
j_call: TRBJ2-7; clone_size: -; d_call: -; v_call: TRBV19; cdr3_nt: TGTGCCAGTACATTCGGGGCCAGGGGACTCTACGAGCAGTACTTC; cdr3_aa: CASTFGARGLYEQYF
j_call: TRBJ2-6; clone_size: -; d_call: -; v_call: TRBV19; cdr3_nt: TGTGCCAGTCGAGTATCAGGGGCCAACGTCCTGACTTTC; cdr3_aa: CASRVSGANVLTF
j_call: TRBJ1-2; clone_size: -; d_call: TRBD1; v_call: TRBV7-9; cdr3_nt: TGTGCCAGCATCTTGACAGGGGCCTCTAACTATGGCTACACCTTC; cdr3_aa: CASILTGASNYGYTF
j_call: TRBJ1-5; clone_size: -; d_call: -; v_call: TRBV19; cdr3_nt: TGTGCCAGTAGTATACAGGATTCGCAGCCCCAGCATTTT; cdr3_aa: CASSIQDSQPQHF
j_call: TRBJ1-5; clone_size: -; d_call: -; v_call: TRBV2; cdr3_nt: TGTGCCAGCAGTGATCGGGAGGGGAATCAGCCCCAGCATTTT; cdr3_aa: CASSDREGNQPQHF
j_call: TRBJ2-1; clone_size: once; d_call: -; v_call: TRBV4-3; cdr3_nt: TGCGCCAGCAGCCTAAGGACTGATGAGCAGTTCTTC; cdr3_aa: CASSLRTDEQFF
j_call: TRBJ2-3; clone_size: -; d_call: TRBD2; v_call: TRBV6-6; cdr3_nt: TGTGCCAGCAGGAAACTGCTAGCGGGAGGGACAGATACGCAGTATTTT; cdr3_aa: CASRKLLAGGTDTQYF
j_call: TRBJ2-7; clone_size: -; d_call: -; v_call: TRBV13; cdr3_nt: TGTGCCAGCAGCTTAGGAGCAGTCAACTACGAGCAGTACTTC; cdr3_aa: CASSLGAVNYEQYF
j_call: TRBJ2-7; clone_size: -; d_call: -; v_call: TRBV6-1; cdr3_nt: TGTGCCAGCAGTGGTTACGAGCAGTACTTC; cdr3_aa: CASSGYEQYF
j_call: TRBJ2-1; clone_size: -; d_call: -; v_call: TRBV5-4; cdr3_nt: TGTGCCAGCAGCTTGGCTGGACGGGGGAATGAGCAGTTCTTC; cdr3_aa: CASSLAGRGNEQFF
j_call: TRBJ2-7; clone_size: -; d_call: TRBD1; v_call: TRBV10-3; cdr3_nt: TGTGCCATCAGTCTTACAGGGGGGCTAGGCGAGCAGTACTTC; cdr3_aa: CAISLTGGLGEQYF
j_call: TRBJ2-2; clone_size: -; d_call: -; v_call: TRBV27; cdr3_nt: TGTGCCAGCAGTTCCTCTCCGAGACTGGGGGAGCTGTTTTTT; cdr3_aa: CASSSSPRLGELFF
j_call: TRBJ2-3; clone_size: -; d_call: TRBD2; v_call: TRBV10-1; cdr3_nt: TGCGCCAGCAGTGGGCAACTAGCGGGAGTTACCACAGATACGCAGTATTTT; cdr3_aa: CASSGQLAGVTTDTQYF
j_call: TRBJ1-4; clone_size: -; d_call: -; v_call: TRBV27; cdr3_nt: TGTGCCAGCAGTTTACAGTTTTTCGACAGTAAGAATGAAAAACTGTTTTTT; cdr3_aa: CASSLQFFDSKNEKLFF
j_call: TRBJ2-7; clone_size: -; d_call: TRBD1; v_call: TRBV10-2; cdr3_nt: TGCGCCAGCAGGGAAGGCGGACAGGCCTACGAGCAGTACTTC; cdr3_aa: CASREGGQAYEQYF
j_call: TRBJ2-7; clone_size: -; d_call: -; v_call: TRBV19; cdr3_nt: TGTGCCAGTAGTAGTCCCTACGAGCAGTACTTC; cdr3_aa: CASSSPYEQYF
j_call: TRBJ2-1; clone_size: -; d_call: -; v_call: TRBV7-9; cdr3_nt: TGTGCCAGCAGCTTAGAAAGCGGTGAGCAGTTCTTC; cdr3_aa: CASSLESGEQFF
j_call: TRBJ2-6; clone_size: once; d_call: TRBD2; v_call: TRBV7-8; cdr3_nt: TGTGCCAGCAGCTTAGTAACTAGCGGTCGTTTCTCTGGGGCCAACGTCCTGACTTTC; cdr3_aa: CASSLVTSGRFSGANVLTF
j_call: TRBJ2-3; clone_size: -; d_call: -; v_call: TRBV11-2; cdr3_nt: TGTGCCAGCAGCTTACATCAACAGGAGGATACGCAGTATTTT; cdr3_aa: CASSLHQQEDTQYF
j_call: TRBJ2-5; clone_size: -; d_call: TRBD2; v_call: TRBV2; cdr3_nt: TGTGCCAGCAGTTTCGGACTAGCGCAAGAGACCCAGTACTTC; cdr3_aa: CASSFGLAQETQYF
j_call: TRBJ2-1; clone_size: -; d_call: -; v_call: TRBV27; cdr3_nt: TGTGCCAGCAGTTTTCGGGGTGACGAGCAGTTCTTC; cdr3_aa: CASSFRGDEQFF
j_call: TRBJ2-6; clone_size: -; d_call: -; v_call: TRBV27; cdr3_nt: TGTGCCAGCTCGGTCGGCTCTGGGGCCAACGTCCTGACTTTC; cdr3_aa: CASSVGSGANVLTF
j_call: TRBJ2-5; clone_size: -; d_call: TRBD1; v_call: TRBV14; cdr3_nt: TGTGCCAGCAGCCCGAGGGGGCGAGAGACCCAGTACTTC; cdr3_aa: CASSPRGRETQYF
j_call: TRBJ2-7; clone_size: -; d_call: -; v_call: TRBV29-1; cdr3_nt: TGCAGCGTTGTTGGGGTCTCGATCCACGAGCAGTACTTC; cdr3_aa: CSVVGVSIHEQYF
j_call: TRBJ1-5; clone_size: -; d_call: TRBD1; v_call: TRBV10-3; cdr3_nt: TGTGCCATCAATTTAGGGGGCCCCAATCAGCCCCAGCATTTT; cdr3_aa: CAINLGGPNQPQHF
j_call: TRBJ2-7; clone_size: once; d_call: -; v_call: TRBV4-3; cdr3_nt: TGCGCCAGCAGCCAATACTTCGGGGGCTCCTACGAGCAGTACTTC; cdr3_aa: CASSQYFGGSYEQYF
j_call: TRBJ1-4; clone_size: -; d_call: -; v_call: TRBV9; cdr3_nt: TGTGCCAGCAGCCCGGGACTGGGAAATGAAAAACTGTTTTTT; cdr3_aa: CASSPGLGNEKLFF
j_call: TRBJ1-1; clone_size: -; d_call: -; v_call: TRBV30; cdr3_nt: TGTGCCTGGTGGGACACTGTGAACACTGAAGCTTTCTTT; cdr3_aa: CAWWDTVNTEAFF